The entry below gives a single T cell receptor (beta chain) sequence along with its context. This entry belongs to a study of blood T cell repertoires in COVID-19. Study details: The cDNA or gDNA used as material had been derived from T cells, B-cell-depleted T cells, or PBMCs.

The CDR3 covers 13 residues. Germline values: CDR1 SGHRS, CDR2 YFSETQ. The V and J ends lost 1 base and 1 base respectively, with 5 bases between them. Measured with immunoSEQ multiplex PCR; TCRdb has only the in-frame clones, and not every one. The sample yields about 110,000 clones, about two thirds seen once. V gene TRBV5-1 combines with J gene TRBJ1-1; the D gene is possibly TRBD1 (5 bases). The TCR comes from a middle-aged woman with acute or convalescent COVID-19. Sequenced: peripheral blood. DNA for the CDR3: TGCGCCAGCAGCTTGCAGGGGAACACTGAAGCTTTCTTT. It is translated as CASSLQGNTEAFF.